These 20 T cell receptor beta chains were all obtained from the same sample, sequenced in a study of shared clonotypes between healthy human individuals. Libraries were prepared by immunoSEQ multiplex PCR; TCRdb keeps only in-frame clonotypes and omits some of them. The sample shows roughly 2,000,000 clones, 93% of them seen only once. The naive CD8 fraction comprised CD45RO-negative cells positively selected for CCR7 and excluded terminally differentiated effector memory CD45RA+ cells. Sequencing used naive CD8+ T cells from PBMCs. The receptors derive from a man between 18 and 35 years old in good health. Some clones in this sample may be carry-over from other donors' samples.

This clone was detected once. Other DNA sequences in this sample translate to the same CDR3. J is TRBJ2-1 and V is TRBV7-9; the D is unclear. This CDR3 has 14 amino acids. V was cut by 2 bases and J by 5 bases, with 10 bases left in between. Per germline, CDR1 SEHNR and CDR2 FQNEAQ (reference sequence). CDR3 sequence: CASSLPGRDNEQFF. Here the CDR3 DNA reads TGTGCCAGCAGCTTACCCGGGCGAGACAATGAGCAGTTCTTC.

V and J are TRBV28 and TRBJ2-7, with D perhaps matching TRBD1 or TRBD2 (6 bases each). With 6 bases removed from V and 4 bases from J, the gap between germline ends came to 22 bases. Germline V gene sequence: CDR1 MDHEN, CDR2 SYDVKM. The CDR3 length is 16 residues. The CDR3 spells CASSPIGGVGGYEQYF. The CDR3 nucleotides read TGTGCCAGCAGCCCCATCGGGGGAGTAGGGGGTTACGAGCAGTACTTC.

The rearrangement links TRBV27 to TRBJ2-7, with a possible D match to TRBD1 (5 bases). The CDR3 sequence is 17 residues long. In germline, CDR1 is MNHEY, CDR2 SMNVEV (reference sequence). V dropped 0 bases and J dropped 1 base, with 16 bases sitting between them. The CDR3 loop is CASSLSFQGHISYEQYF. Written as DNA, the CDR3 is TGTGCCAGCAGTTTATCGTTTCAGGGCCACATATCCTACGAGCAGTACTTC.

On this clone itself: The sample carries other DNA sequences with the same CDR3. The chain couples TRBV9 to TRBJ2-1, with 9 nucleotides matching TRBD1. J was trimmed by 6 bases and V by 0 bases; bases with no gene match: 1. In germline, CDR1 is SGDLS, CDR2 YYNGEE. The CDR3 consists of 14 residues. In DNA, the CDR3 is TGTGCCAGCAGCGTAGTGACAGGGGGCAATGAGCAGTTCTTC. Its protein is CASSVVTGGNEQFF.

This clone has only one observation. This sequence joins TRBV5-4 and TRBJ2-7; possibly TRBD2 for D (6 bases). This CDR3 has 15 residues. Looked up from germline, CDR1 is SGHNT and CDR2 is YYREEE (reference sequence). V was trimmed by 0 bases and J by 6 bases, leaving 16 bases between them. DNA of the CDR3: TGTGCCAGCAGCTTGGGCGCCGGGAGTAACCGCGAGCAGTACTTC. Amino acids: CASSLGAGSNREQYF.

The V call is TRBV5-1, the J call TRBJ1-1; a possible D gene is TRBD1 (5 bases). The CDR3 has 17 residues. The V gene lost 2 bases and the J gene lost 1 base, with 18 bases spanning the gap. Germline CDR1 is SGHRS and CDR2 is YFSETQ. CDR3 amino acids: CASSFKTIGGGNTEAFF. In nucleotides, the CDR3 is TGCGCCAGCAGCTTCAAGACGATCGGGGGAGGGAACACTGAAGCTTTCTTT.

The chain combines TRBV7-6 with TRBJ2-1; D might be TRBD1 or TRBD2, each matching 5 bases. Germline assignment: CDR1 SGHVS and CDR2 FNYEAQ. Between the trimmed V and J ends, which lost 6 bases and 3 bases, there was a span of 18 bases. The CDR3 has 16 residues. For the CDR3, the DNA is TGTGCCAGCAGGCTCCCGGGACCCGTCGGCTACAATGAGCAGTTCTTC. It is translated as CASRLPGPVGYNEQFF.

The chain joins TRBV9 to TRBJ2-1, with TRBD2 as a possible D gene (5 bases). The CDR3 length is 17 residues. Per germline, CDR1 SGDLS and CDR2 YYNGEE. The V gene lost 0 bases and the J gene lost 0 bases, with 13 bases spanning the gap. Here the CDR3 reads CASSVEGLGSSYNEQFF. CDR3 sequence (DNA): TGTGCCAGCAGCGTAGAAGGATTGGGGAGCTCCTACAATGAGCAGTTCTTC.

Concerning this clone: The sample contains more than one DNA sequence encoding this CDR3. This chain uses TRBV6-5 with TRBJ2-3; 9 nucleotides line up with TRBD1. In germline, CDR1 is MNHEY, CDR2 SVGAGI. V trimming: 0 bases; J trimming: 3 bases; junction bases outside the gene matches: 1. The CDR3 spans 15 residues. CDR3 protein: CASSYSDRGTDTQYF. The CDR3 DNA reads TGTGCCAGCAGTTACTCCGACAGGGGGACAGATACGCAGTATTTT.

CDR3 nucleotides: TGTGCCAGCAGCCACCTACCTATGTCCCAGGGAACGCTAGACACCGGGGAGCTGTTTTTT. This encodes CASSHLPMSQGTLDTGELFF. V gene TRBV4-2 combines with J gene TRBJ2-2; D may be TRBD1 (5 bases). Germline CDR1 LGHNA, CDR2 YNFKEQ. The CDR3 has 20 residues. V lost 3 bases to trimming and J lost 3 bases, with 26 bases between them.

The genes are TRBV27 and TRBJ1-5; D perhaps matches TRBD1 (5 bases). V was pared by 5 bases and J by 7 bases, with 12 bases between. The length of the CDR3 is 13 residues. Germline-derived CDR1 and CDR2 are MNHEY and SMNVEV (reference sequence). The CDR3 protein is CASSPRVRQPQHF. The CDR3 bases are TGTGCCAGCAGTCCCAGGGTCCGCCAGCCCCAGCATTTT.

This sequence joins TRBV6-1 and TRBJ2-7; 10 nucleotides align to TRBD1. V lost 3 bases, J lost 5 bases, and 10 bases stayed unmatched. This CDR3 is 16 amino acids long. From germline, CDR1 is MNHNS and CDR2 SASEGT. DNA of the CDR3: TGTGCCAGCAGTGAGGGCCCCGGGACAGGGGCCAACGAGCAGTACTTC. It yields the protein CASSEGPGTGANEQYF.

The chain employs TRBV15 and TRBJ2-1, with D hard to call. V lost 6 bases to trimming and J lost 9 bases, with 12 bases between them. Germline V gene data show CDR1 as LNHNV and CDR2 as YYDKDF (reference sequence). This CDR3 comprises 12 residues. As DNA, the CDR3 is TGTGCCACCAGTCCCCGAGGAATTGAGCAGTTCTTC. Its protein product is CATSPRGIEQFF.

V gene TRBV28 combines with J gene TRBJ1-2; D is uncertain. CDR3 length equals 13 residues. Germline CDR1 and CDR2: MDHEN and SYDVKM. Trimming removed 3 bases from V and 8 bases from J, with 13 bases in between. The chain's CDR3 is CASSLGPLGGYTF. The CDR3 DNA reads TGTGCCAGCAGTTTGGGCCCTCTCGGGGGCTACACCTTC.

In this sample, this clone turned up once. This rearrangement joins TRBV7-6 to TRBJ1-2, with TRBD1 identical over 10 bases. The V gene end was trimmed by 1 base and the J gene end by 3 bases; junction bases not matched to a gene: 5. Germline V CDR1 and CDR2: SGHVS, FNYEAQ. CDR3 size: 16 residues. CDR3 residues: CASSLGQGAGDYGYTF. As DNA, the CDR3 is TGTGCCAGCAGCTTAGGACAGGGGGCTGGGGACTATGGCTACACCTTC.

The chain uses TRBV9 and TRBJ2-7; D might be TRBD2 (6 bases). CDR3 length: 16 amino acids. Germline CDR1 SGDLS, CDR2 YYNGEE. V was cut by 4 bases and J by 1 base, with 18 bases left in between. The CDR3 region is CASSTSGSGISYEQYF. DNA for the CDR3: TGTGCCAGCAGCACCTCCGGTAGCGGTATATCCTACGAGCAGTACTTC.

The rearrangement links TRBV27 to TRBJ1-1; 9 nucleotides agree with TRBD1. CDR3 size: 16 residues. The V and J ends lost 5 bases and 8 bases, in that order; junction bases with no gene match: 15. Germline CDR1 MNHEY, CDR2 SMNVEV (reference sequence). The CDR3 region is CASSSESGTGRLEAFF. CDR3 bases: TGTGCCAGCAGTAGTGAATCCGGGACAGGGCGTTTGGAAGCTTTCTTT.

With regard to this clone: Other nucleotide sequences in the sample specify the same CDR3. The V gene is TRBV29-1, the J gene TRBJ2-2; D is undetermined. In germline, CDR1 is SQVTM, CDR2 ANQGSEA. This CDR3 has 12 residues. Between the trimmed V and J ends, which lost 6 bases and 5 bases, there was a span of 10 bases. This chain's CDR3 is CSVLGETGELFF. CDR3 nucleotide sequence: TGCAGCGTCCTGGGCGAGACCGGGGAGCTGTTTTTT.

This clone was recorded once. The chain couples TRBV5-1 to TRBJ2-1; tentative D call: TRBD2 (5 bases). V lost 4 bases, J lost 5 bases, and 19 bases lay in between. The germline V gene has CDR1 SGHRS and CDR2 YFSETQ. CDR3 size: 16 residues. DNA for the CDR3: TGCGCCAGCAGCCACACCCGGGCCAAGAGGGACAATGAGCAGTTCTTC. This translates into CASSHTRAKRDNEQFF.

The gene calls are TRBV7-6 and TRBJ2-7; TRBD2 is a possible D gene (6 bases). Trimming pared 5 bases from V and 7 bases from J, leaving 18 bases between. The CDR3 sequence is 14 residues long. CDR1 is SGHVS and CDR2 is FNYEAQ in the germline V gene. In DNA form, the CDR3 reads TGTGCCAGCAGCCCCCTCGGAGGGGTTGGGGAGCAGTACTTC. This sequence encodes CASSPLGGVGEQYF.